This passage covers 5 T cell receptor beta chains from one sample sequenced in a study of vaccination and CD4 T cells after COVID-19 (dated by TCRdb to between 2021 and 2024). The treatment or condition label on this specimen signifies: approximately 9-day PBMC culture with coronavirus spike peptide pools or control peptides (ViraFEST assay). For these receptors, no antigen is known. Library creation used PCR. TCRdb records Illumina iSeq 100 as the sequencer. DNA from cultured CD4+ T cells was subjected to TCR sequencing with the Oncomine TCR Beta short-read assay at the Johns Hopkins FTIC core. TCRdb reprocessed the public reads (quality trimming at Q25 with fastp, clone calling with MiXCR) and kept in-frame beta chains. Every distinct CDR3 protein forms one entry, paired with its most common genes and DNA. In all, the sample holds more than 20,000 distinct CDR3 sequences, and almost 50% of those were seen once. The ten top clones hold 9% to 10% of the sample.

The material sequenced was CD4+ T cells from blood, cultured in vitro. Receptors originate from a human donor who had recovered from COVID-19.

There are a few counts of this clonotype. The chain recombines TRBV6-1 with TRBJ1-1, with 8 positions matching TRBD1. CDR3 size: 14 residues. V shed 5 bases, J shed 4 bases, and the junction held 6 bases outside the gene matches. Germline CDR1 MNHNS, CDR2 SASEGT. CDR3 bases: TGTGCCAGCAGTAGGGGGACAGGTGGCACTGAAGCTTTCTTT. It translates to CASSRGTGGTEAFF.

This clonotype was observed a handful of times. V usage is TRBV7-9 and J usage is TRBJ2-5, with unresolved D. In germline, CDR1 is SEHNR, CDR2 FQNEAQ (reference sequence). The CDR3 contains 11 residues. The V and J ends lost 1 base and 5 bases respectively, with 2 bases between them. CDR3 sequence: CASSLVETQYF. Here the CDR3 DNA reads TGTGCCAGCAGCTTAGTCGAGACCCAGTACTTC.

The chain links TRBV28 to TRBJ1-1; 7 bases fit TRBD1. The V gene's germline CDR1 is MDHEN and CDR2 SYDVKM. CDR3 length equals 14 residues. With 7 bases clipped from V and 6 bases from J, the junction kept 11 bases outside the gene matches. CDR3: CASNSPDRSSEAFF. CDR3 in DNA: TGTGCCAGCAATTCTCCGGACAGGTCATCTGAAGCTTTCTTT.

The V gene is TRBV28, the J gene TRBJ2-3; D is uncertain. V was pared by 7 bases and J by 0 bases, with 20 bases between. The CDR3 is made up of 17 amino acids. Germline V gene data show CDR1 as MDHEN and CDR2 as SYDVKM. The CDR3 nucleotides are TGTGCCAGCATTCCCTCCGGCGGAGTAGGAAGCACAGATACGCAGTATTTT. Translation gives CASIPSGGVGSTDTQYF.

The CDR3 is CASSPPDRSTEAFF. CDR3 sequence (DNA): TGTGCCAGCTCACCACCGGACAGGTCCACTGAAGCTTTCTTT. This chain uses TRBV18 with TRBJ1-1; 7 positions match TRBD1. V gave up 0 bases and J gave up 4 bases; unmatched junction bases: 2. Germline V gene sequence: CDR1 KGHSH, CDR2 LQKENI. The CDR3 has 14 residues.